The clone carrying this T cell receptor (beta chain) is a singleton in its sample. Its matching antigen is unknown. A 120-subject validation cohort, separate from the approximately 670-subject first cohort, supplied the donors. The data derive from a study of cytomegalovirus exposure and HLA in healthy donors. Study findings and constraints: Three of the chains that were CMV-associated were confirmed in vitro to be specific for CMV antigens. Rare TCR sequences dominated, though some public TCRs recurred in many donors. Investigators reported under 200 TCR beta chains as tied to cytomegalovirus.

Using immunoSEQ multiplex PCR, the repertoire was profiled, and TCRdb retains in-frame clones only, with some absent. The sample contains 65,000 to 95,000 clones, 85% to 95% of which appear only once. This CDR3 is 15 amino acids long. Trimming stripped 2 bases from V and 4 bases from J, with 15 bases between. Germline CDR1 reads GTSNPN; CDR2 reads SVGIG (reference sequence). The sequenced sample was PBMCs. The J gene is TRBJ1-5, the V gene TRBV30, with TRBD1 as a possible D gene (5 bases). This sequence was found in a young man in good health and CMV-seronegative. DNA for the CDR3: TGTGCCTGGAGTACCGGGACTCCTTCAAATCAGCCCCAGCATTTT. Translating it yields CAWSTGTPSNQPQHF.